The 31 T cell receptor beta chains presented below share a single source sample, sequenced in a study of cytomegalovirus exposure and HLA in healthy donors. Sequenced by immunoSEQ multiplex PCR; TCRdb stores in-frame clones only, minus some. This table holds 150,000 to 200,000 clones, about 90% found once. Sequencing was done on a sample of PBMCs. The receptors were gathered from a woman aged 18 to 35 in good health and CMV-seropositive.

The chain employs TRBV19 and TRBJ1-1, with D possibly TRBD1 on 5 matching bases. The CDR3 spans 16 residues. V was trimmed by 6 bases and J by 2 bases, leaving 19 bases between them. Germline CDR1 reads LNHDA; CDR2 reads SQIVND (reference sequence). The CDR3 loop reads CASSLTVQGSNTEAFF. The CDR3 nucleotides read TGTGCCAGTAGCCTCACAGTCCAGGGCTCAAACACTGAAGCTTTCTTT.

J is TRBJ2-1 and V is TRBV5-1; 12 bases are shared with TRBD2. Per germline, CDR1 SGHRS and CDR2 YFSETQ. This CDR3 spans 18 amino acids. V shed 2 bases, J shed 7 bases, and the junction held 13 bases outside the gene matches. This CDR3 is CASSFRTSGTARGNEQFF. In DNA form, the CDR3 reads TGCGCCAGCAGCTTCCGGACTAGCGGGACTGCGAGGGGGAATGAGCAGTTCTTC.

The chain has TRBV4-3 and TRBJ1-3; D call uncertain. Per germline, CDR1 LGHNA and CDR2 YSLEER. This CDR3 region has 14 residues. Trimming removed 1 base from V and 3 bases from J, with 7 bases in between. In DNA form, the CDR3 reads TGCGCCAGCAGCCAAGGGGCCGGTGGAAACACCATATATTTT. Protein: CASSQGAGGNTIYF.

This clone is a singleton in its sample. This chain joins TRBV7-2 and TRBJ1-5; no reliable D call. This CDR3 has 13 amino acids. In germline, CDR1 is SGHTA, CDR2 FQGNSA. The ends were cut back, 3 bases at V and 0 bases at J, with 3 bases in the middle. The CDR3 here is CASSFHSNQPQHF. The CDR3 nucleotides are TGTGCCAGCAGCTTCCATAGCAATCAGCCCCAGCATTTT.

The table lists this clone with a count of one. The genes are TRBV4-1 and TRBJ2-7; D is possibly TRBD2 (6 bases). The CDR3 loop spans 17 amino acids. Trimming took off 1 base at V and 2 bases at J, with 18 bases between the two ends. The germline CDR1 and CDR2 sequences are MGHRA and YSYEKL. CDR3 region: CASSQAMGGPSTYEQYF. CDR3 bases: TGCGCCAGCAGCCAAGCGATGGGGGGACCGTCGACCTACGAGCAGTACTTC.

The count of this clone is one. The chain has TRBV19 and TRBJ2-3; D is perhaps TRBD2 (5 bases). V was trimmed by 4 bases and J by 5 bases, leaving 13 bases between them. Looked up from germline, CDR1 is LNHDA and CDR2 is SQIVND (reference sequence). This CDR3 is 14 amino acids long. The CDR3 coding sequence is TGTGCCAGTAGTACGATGGGAAGCGGAGATACGCAGTATTTT. Translating gives CASSTMGSGDTQYF.

The chain links TRBV7-9 to TRBJ2-2, with 7 bases fitting TRBD2. After removal of 4 bases from V and 6 bases from J, the junction contained 11 bases not matched to a gene. The CDR3 covers 16 residues. Germline CDR1 is SEHNR and CDR2 is FQNEAQ (reference sequence). The CDR3 DNA is TGTGCCAGCAGCTCAACTACTAGCGCAGACGCCGGGGAGCTGTTTTTT. It is translated as CASSSTTSADAGELFF.

The chain is built from TRBV19 and TRBJ1-3, with 7 bases aligning to TRBD1. Trimming took 3 bases from V and 8 from J; bases not matched to a gene: 13. The germline gives CDR1 LNHDA, CDR2 SQIVND (reference sequence). The CDR3 consists of 16 residues. CDR3 sequence: CASSIGDSPGEHTIYF. CDR3 nucleotides: TGTGCCAGTAGTATCGGGGACAGCCCTGGGGAACACACCATATATTTT.

The chain is built from TRBV5-6 and TRBJ2-7; D call uncertain. CDR1 SGHDT and CDR2 YYEEEE come from the germline V gene. There are 14 residues in the CDR3. V was cut by 1 base and J by 3 bases, with 11 bases left in between. The CDR3 nucleotides read TGTGCCAGCAGCTTGCCTACTCAAATCTACGAGCAGTACTTC. Amino acid sequence: CASSLPTQIYEQYF.

This chain connects TRBV7-2 to TRBJ1-1; D unresolved. CDR3 length equals 13 residues. The germline CDR1 and CDR2 sequences are SGHTA and FQGNSA. V lost 2 bases, J lost 6 bases, and 10 bases lay in between. The CDR3 loop is CASSLILEAEAFF. As DNA, the CDR3 is TGTGCCAGCAGCTTAATTTTGGAGGCTGAAGCTTTCTTT.

This chain connects TRBV2 to TRBJ1-2; 7 nucleotides line up with TRBD1. The trim removed 7 bases at V and 6 bases at J, leaving 8 bases unmatched. The germline gives CDR1 SNHLY, CDR2 FYNNEI. The CDR3 covers 13 residues. This CDR3 is CASTQTGWDGYTF. CDR3 bases: TGTGCCAGCACCCAGACAGGGTGGGATGGCTACACCTTC.

The gene calls are TRBV6-5 and TRBJ2-7; TRBD1 matches 7 bases. The CDR3 totals 14 residues. In germline, CDR1 is MNHEY, CDR2 SVGAGI. V was pared by 5 bases and J by 3 bases, with 7 bases of the junction left unmatched. DNA of the CDR3: TGTGCCAGCAGTGAAGGAACAGGGGACTACGAGCAGTACTTC. Residues: CASSEGTGDYEQYF.

This chain links TRBV7-6 with TRBJ2-1, with TRBD2 matching 9 bases. Germline V gene data show CDR1 as SGHVS and CDR2 as FNYEAQ. J was trimmed by 7 bases and V by 8 bases; bases with no gene match: 12. The CDR3 sequence is 15 residues long. The CDR3 sequence is CASGHSGSGRNEQFF. Here the CDR3 DNA reads TGTGCCAGCGGACATAGCGGGAGCGGTAGGAATGAGCAGTTCTTC.

This chain joins TRBV2 and TRBJ2-3, with TRBD1 matching 7 bases. The CDR3 runs to 18 residues. Germline assignment: CDR1 SNHLY and CDR2 FYNNEI. Trimming took 7 bases from V and 6 from J; bases not matched to a gene: 22. The CDR3 reads CASTPGQRSRTIKDTQYF. The CDR3 region has the DNA TGTGCCAGCACCCCGGGACAGCGATCCCGAACTATCAAGGATACGCAGTATTTT.

The V call is TRBV2, the J call TRBJ1-1; TRBD1 aligns across 7 bases. In germline, CDR1 is SNHLY, CDR2 FYNNEI. The junction had 10 bases not matched to a gene; V was cut back by 8 bases and J by 1 base. The CDR3 covers 15 residues. The chain's CDR3 is CASGPGQAANTEAFF. In nucleotides, the CDR3 is TGTGCCAGCGGCCCAGGACAGGCGGCGAACACTGAAGCTTTCTTT.

The chain joins TRBV7-9 to TRBJ2-1; TRBD2 aligns across 7 bases. After removal of 7 bases from V and 6 bases from J, the junction contained 12 bases not matched to a gene. The CDR3 is 15 residues long. The germline gives CDR1 SEHNR, CDR2 FQNEAQ (reference sequence). In nucleotides, the CDR3 is TGTGCCAGCATCAAAGAACCCGGGGGGAGCAATGAGCAGTTCTTC. It codes for CASIKEPGGSNEQFF. Combining the CDR3 with reference TRBV7-9 and TRBJ2-1 gives the whole variable domain DTGVSQNPRHKITKRGQNVTFRCDPISEHNRLYWYRQTLGQGPEFLTYFQNEAQLEKSRLLSDRFSAERPKGSFSTLEIQRTEQGDSAMYLCASIKEPGGSNEQFFGPGTRLTVL.

CDR3 protein: CASQKSGGTYEQYF. The CDR3 DNA reads TGTGCCAGCCAAAAGTCGGGGGGAACCTACGAGCAGTACTTC. The V and J genes are TRBV28 and TRBJ2-7; 7 bases match TRBD2. Trimming cost V 8 bases and J 2 bases; bases outside gene matches: 9. From germline, CDR1 is MDHEN and CDR2 SYDVKM. The CDR3 has 14 amino acids.

The chain carries TRBV7-2 and TRBJ1-5; D might be TRBD1 (5 bases). V was pared by 1 base and J by 5 bases, with 12 bases between. CDR1 and CDR2 (germline): SGHTA, FQGNSA. The CDR3 consists of 15 residues. The CDR3 protein is CASSLDYRGDQPQHF. CDR3 coding DNA: TGTGCCAGCAGCTTAGATTATCGGGGGGATCAGCCCCAGCATTTT.

The rearrangement links TRBV15 to TRBJ1-1, with 7 bases identical to TRBD1. Per germline, CDR1 LNHNV and CDR2 YYDKDF (reference sequence). This CDR3 has 16 residues. V trimming: 6 bases; J trimming: 5 bases; junction bases outside the gene matches: 15. Here the CDR3 DNA reads TGTGCCACCAGTTCAGGAGGGGGCAAAGGAGGGACTGAAGCTTTCTTT. Protein product: CATSSGGGKGGTEAFF.

J is TRBJ1-1 and V is TRBV4-1; 7 bases line up with TRBD1. The V gene's germline CDR1 is MGHRA and CDR2 YSYEKL. This CDR3 has 18 residues. The V gene end was trimmed by 3 bases and the J gene end by 1 base; junction bases not matched to a gene: 14. This chain's CDR3 is CASSQLGTAGRENTEAFF. Here the CDR3 DNA reads TGCGCCAGCAGCCAGCTTGGGACAGCCGGGAGGGAGAACACTGAAGCTTTCTTT.

The chain recombines TRBV6-1 with TRBJ1-6; tentatively, D is TRBD1 (6 bases). Between the trimmed V and J ends, which lost 1 base and 4 bases, there was a span of 14 bases. The CDR3 covers 17 residues. The germline V gene has CDR1 MNHNS and CDR2 SASEGT. The CDR3 sequence is CASSEVGRGAYNSPLHF. CDR3 sequence (DNA): TGTGCCAGCAGTGAAGTCGGGCGGGGGGCGTATAATTCACCCCTCCACTTT.

This clone was seen only once. The chain is built from TRBV15 and TRBJ2-1, with TRBD2 matching 10 bases. With 5 bases clipped from V and 3 bases from J, the junction kept 7 bases outside the gene matches. The CDR3 runs to 16 residues. The germline V gene has CDR1 LNHNV and CDR2 YYDKDF (reference sequence). The CDR3 DNA reads as TGTGCCACCAGCGCCCAAGCGGGAGGGGGCTACAATGAGCAGTTCTTC. Translated: CATSAQAGGGYNEQFF.

This clone was observed a single time. The rearrangement uses TRBV6-1 and TRBJ1-3; D is unresolved. This CDR3 has 16 residues. Trimming cost V 3 bases and J 0 bases, with 12 bases left between them. CDR1 MNHNS and CDR2 SASEGT come from the germline V gene. The CDR3 DNA reads as TGTGCCAGCAGTGACCCGGTGATTACCTCTGGAAACACCATATATTTT. It is translated as CASSDPVITSGNTIYF.

The genes are TRBV5-6 and TRBJ1-1, with D uncertain. The CDR3 runs to 15 residues. V was pared by 0 bases and J by 1 base, with 10 bases between. Germline values: CDR1 SGHDT, CDR2 YYEEEE. DNA of the CDR3: TGTGCCAGCAGCTTGGTAGAGGGAGGGAACACTGAAGCTTTCTTT. Translation: CASSLVEGGNTEAFF.

This chain uses TRBV28 with TRBJ2-1; 14 bases agree with TRBD2. This CDR3 has 13 amino acids. V lost 10 bases, J lost 7 bases, and 3 bases stayed unmatched. In germline, CDR1 is MDHEN, CDR2 SYDVKM. The CDR3 sequence is CAIRTSGRNEQFF. The CDR3 DNA is TGTGCCATCAGGACTAGCGGGAGGAATGAGCAGTTCTTC.

The genes are TRBV5-5 and TRBJ1-2; the match to TRBD1 covers 10 bases. Trimming removed 0 bases from V and 4 bases from J; junction bases left unmatched: 3. This CDR3 is 15 amino acids long. Germline V gives CDR1 SGHKS, CDR2 YYEKEE (reference sequence). The CDR3 sequence is CASSLGGTGVYGYTF. In DNA form, the CDR3 reads TGTGCCAGCAGCTTGGGAGGGACAGGGGTCTATGGCTACACCTTC.

This chain connects TRBV21-1 to TRBJ1-2; the listed D gene, TRBD1, was not tested against the DNA. TRBV21-1 is a pseudogene segment. CDR3 length equals 14 residues. CDR3 in DNA: TGTGCCAGCAGTAATCGACAGGGGGCTTACGGCTACACCTTC. As protein: CASSNRQGAYGYTF.

The J gene is TRBJ2-1, the V gene TRBV6-1; 8 bases align to TRBD2. Losses at the gene ends were 7 bases for V and 0 bases for J; bases not matched to a gene: 2. Per germline, CDR1 MNHNS and CDR2 SASEGT. The CDR3 consists of 14 residues. The CDR3 DNA sequence: TGTGCCAGCAACCGGGGGGGCTCCTACAATGAGCAGTTCTTC. Translation: CASNRGGSYNEQFF.

The CDR3: CASRTNYGGDTQYF. CDR3 DNA sequence: TGTGCCAGCAGAACTAATTACGGAGGAGATACGCAGTATTTT. The rearrangement uses TRBV6-6 and TRBJ2-3, with D possibly TRBD2 on 5 matching bases. CDR1 MNHNY and CDR2 SVGAGI come from the germline V gene (reference sequence). Trimming removed 6 bases at V and 5 bases at J, with 15 bases between. The CDR3 totals 14 residues.

This clone was counted between two and nine times. The V call is TRBV11-2, the J call TRBJ1-5; D call uncertain. Germline V gene data show CDR1 as SGHAT and CDR2 as FQNNGV. There are 15 residues in the CDR3. The V and J ends lost 1 base and 7 bases respectively, with 14 bases between them. CDR3 sequence (DNA): TGTGCCAGCAGCTTAGGAGAGGCGCCGGGACAGCCCCAGCATTTT. Its translation is CASSLGEAPGQPQHF. Supplemented by reference TRBV11-2 and TRBJ1-5, the full variable domain reads EAGVAQSPRYKIIEKRQSVAFWCNPISGHATLYWYQQILGQGPKLLIQFQNNGVVDDSQLPKDRFSAERLKGVDSTLKIQPAKLEDSAVYLCASSLGEAPGQPQHFGDGTRLSIL.

This clone was seen just once. This chain connects TRBV5-4 to TRBJ1-3, with D perhaps TRBD1 (6 bases). The germline V gene encodes CDR1 SGHNT and CDR2 YYREEE (reference sequence). There are 13 residues in the CDR3. The V and J ends lost 1 base and 8 bases respectively, with 10 bases between them. CDR3 sequence reads: CASSLHREDTIYF. As DNA, the CDR3 is TGTGCCAGCAGCTTGCACAGGGAAGACACCATATATTTT.